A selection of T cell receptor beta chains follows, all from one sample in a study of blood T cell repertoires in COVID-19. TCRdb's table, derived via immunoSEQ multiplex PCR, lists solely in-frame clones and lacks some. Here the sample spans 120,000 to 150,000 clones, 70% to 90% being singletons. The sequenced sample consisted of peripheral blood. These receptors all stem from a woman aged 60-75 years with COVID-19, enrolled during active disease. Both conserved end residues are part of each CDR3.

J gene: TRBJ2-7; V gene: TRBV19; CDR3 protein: CASSRTSANYEQYF
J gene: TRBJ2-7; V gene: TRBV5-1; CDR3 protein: CASSPIDLGGADEQYF
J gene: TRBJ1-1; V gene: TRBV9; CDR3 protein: CASSPGQGPEAFF
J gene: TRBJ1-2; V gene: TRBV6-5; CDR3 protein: CASSYRGGGYGYTF
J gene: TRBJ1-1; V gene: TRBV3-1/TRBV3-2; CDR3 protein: CASRQENTEAFF
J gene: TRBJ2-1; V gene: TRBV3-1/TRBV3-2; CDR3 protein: CASSQESDKNEQFF
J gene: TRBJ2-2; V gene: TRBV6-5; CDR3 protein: CASSYRTENTGELFF
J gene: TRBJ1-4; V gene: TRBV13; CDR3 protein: CASSRPGGEKLFF
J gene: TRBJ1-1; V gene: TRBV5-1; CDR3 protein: CASSSQVDTEAFF
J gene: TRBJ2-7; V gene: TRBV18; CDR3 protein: CASSPGGGFYSYEQYF
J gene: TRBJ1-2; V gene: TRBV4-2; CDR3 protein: CASSQVAGGRHGYTF
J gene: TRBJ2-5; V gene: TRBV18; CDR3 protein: CASSPPLQGVETQYF
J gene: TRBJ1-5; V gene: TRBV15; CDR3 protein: CATSRRTGGELSNQPQHF
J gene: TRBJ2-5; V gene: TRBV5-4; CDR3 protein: CASSLASGGDSGTQYF
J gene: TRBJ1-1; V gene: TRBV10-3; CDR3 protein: CATKIRDRGSVNTEAFF
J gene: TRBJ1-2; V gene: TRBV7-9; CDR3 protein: CASSLGQSYGYTF
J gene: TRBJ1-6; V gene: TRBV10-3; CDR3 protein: CAISESRGASYNSPLHF
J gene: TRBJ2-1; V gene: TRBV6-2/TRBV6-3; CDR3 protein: CASSYEAERGLNNEQFF
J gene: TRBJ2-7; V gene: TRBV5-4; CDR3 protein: CASSLGQVRNSYEQYF
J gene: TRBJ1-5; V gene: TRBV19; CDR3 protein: CASRAGNQPQHF
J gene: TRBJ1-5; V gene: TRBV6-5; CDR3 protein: CASGGGNQPQHF
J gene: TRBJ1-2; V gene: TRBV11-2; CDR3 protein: CASSFWEESNYGYTF
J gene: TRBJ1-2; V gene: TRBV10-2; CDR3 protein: CASSDGTGGYGYGYTF
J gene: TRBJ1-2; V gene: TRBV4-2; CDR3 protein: CASSQDQGGWIYTF
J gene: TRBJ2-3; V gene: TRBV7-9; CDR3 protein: CASSLFRKTGFVGTDTQYF
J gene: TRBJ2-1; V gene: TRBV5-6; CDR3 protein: CASSLFTGVNEQFF
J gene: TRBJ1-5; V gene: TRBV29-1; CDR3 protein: CSVRTGNQPQHF
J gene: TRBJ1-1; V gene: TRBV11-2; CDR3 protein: CASSPYRTEAFF
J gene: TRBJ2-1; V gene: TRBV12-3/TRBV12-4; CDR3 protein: CASSPGWGEQFF
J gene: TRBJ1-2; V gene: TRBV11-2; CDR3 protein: CASGRDYGYTF
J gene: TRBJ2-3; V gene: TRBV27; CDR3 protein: CASSYSTSTDTQYF
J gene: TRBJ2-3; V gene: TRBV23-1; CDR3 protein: CASSALTSGEADTQYF
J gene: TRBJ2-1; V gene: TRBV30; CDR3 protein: CAWSLQRGYNEQFF